The following is a TCR beta chain sequence with its context. The V and J ends lost 5 bases and 2 bases respectively, with 11 bases between them. The CDR3 has 14 residues. Germline CDR1 MNHEY, CDR2 SMNVEV (reference sequence). Generated by immunoSEQ multiplex PCR, the TCRdb table keeps only in-frame clones and is missing some. This sample has approximately 6,100 clones, with approximately 90% found just once. The sample comes from a study of regulatory and conventional T cells in RAG deficiency. Sequencing was done on a sample of CD8+ T cells sorted from blood. V usage is TRBV27 and J usage is TRBJ2-3; D is possibly TRBD2 (5 bases). The clonotype was recovered from a human donor with RAG deficiency presenting as severe combined immunodeficiency. CDR3 sequence: CASSLRTFTDTQYF. CDR3 DNA: TGTGCCAGCAGTCTTCGGACTTTCACAGATACGCAGTATTTT.